This T cell receptor beta chain stems from a study of cytomegalovirus exposure and HLA in healthy donors. Details on this clone: No antigen is known for it.

PCR amplification relied on 60 Vbeta primers (plus 13 Jbeta primers). The table came from immunoSEQ multiplex PCR; TCRdb's copy has only in-frame clones and leaves some out. The sample lists around 180,000 clones; around 79% were seen once. The germline gives CDR1 LNHDA, CDR2 SQIVND (reference sequence). The CDR3 sequence is 14 residues long. Deletions cut 4 bases from V and 5 bases from J, with 14 bases between. The study's findings and limits: The number of N-insertions in an Asian-associated ancestry cluster was reportedly below the roughly 700-donor mean in a later analysis. Some TCR beta chains (about 180 of them) were listed as cytomegalovirus-associated. There were a few CMV-associated chains whose specificity for CMV antigens was confirmed in vitro.

The chain uses TRBV19 and TRBJ2-5; tentatively, D is TRBD2 (5 bases). The receptor was isolated from a woman in her 50s in good health and CMV-seronegative. Material for sequencing was PBMCs. As DNA, the CDR3 is TGTGCCAGTAGTACCTCCTCGTCGGGGGAGACCCAGTACTTC. As protein: CASSTSSSGETQYF.